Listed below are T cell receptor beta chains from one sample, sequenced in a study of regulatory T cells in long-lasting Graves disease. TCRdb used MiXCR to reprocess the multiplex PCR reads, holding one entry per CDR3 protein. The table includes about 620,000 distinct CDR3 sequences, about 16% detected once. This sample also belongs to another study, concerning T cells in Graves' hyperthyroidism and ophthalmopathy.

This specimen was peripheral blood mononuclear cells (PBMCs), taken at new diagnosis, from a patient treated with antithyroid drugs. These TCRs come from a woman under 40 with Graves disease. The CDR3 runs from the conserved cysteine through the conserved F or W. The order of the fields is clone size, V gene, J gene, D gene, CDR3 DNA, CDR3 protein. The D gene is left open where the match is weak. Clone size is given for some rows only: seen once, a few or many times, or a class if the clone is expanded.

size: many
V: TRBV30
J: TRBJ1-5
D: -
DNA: TGTGCCTGGGGGTATAGCAATCAGCCCCAGCATTTT
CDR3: CAWGYSNQPQHF

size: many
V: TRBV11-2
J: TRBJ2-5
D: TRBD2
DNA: TGTGCCAGCAGCTTAGGTACTAGCGCATTCAGAGAGACCCAGTACTTC
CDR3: CASSLGTSAFRETQYF

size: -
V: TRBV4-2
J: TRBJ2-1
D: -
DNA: TGTGCCAGCAGCCAAGAAGGGGGGACCGGTGAGCAGTTCTTC
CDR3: CASSQEGGTGEQFF

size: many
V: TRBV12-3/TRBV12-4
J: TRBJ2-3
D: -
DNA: TGTGCCAGCAGCCTCCTTCCGTCGGATACGCAGTATTTT
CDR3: CASSLLPSDTQYF

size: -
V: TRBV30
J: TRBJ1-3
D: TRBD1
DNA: TGTGCCTGGAGGATACAGGGGAGCTCTGCTGGAAACACCATATATTTT
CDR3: CAWRIQGSSAGNTIYF

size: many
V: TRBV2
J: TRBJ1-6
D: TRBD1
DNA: TGTGCCACCGGTCCATTCCGGGACAGTTTGAATTCACCCCTCCACTTT
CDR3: CATGPFRDSLNSPLHF

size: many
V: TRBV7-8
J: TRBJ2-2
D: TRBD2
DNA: TGTGCCAGCAGCTACCGTGGGGCTAGCGGTACCGGGGAGCTGTTTTTT
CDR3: CASSYRGASGTGELFF

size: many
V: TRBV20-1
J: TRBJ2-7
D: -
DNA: TGCAGTGCGGGCGGGTTTTCCTCCTACGAGCAGTACTTC
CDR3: CSAGGFSSYEQYF

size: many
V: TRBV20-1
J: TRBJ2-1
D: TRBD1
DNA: TGCAGTGTCCCGGGACAGGTATACAATGAGCAGTTCTTC
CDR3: CSVPGQVYNEQFF

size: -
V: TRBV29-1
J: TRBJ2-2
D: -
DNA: TGCAGCGTTGCCGACAGGAGAAACACCGGGGAGCTGTTTTTT
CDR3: CSVADRRNTGELFF

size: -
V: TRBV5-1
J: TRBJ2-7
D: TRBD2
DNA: TGCGCCAGCAGCCAAGCGGGAGCAGGGACATACGAGCAGTACTTC
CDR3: CASSQAGAGTYEQYF